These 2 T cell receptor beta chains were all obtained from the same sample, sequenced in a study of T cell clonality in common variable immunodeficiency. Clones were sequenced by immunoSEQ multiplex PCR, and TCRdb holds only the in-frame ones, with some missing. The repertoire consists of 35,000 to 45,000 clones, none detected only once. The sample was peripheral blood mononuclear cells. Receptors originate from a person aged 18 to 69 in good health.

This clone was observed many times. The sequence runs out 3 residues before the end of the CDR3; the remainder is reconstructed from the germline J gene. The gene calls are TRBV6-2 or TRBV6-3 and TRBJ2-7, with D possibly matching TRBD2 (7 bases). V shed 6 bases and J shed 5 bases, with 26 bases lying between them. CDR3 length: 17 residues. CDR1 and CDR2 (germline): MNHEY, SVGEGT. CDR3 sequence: CASSPASQGTMVDEQYF. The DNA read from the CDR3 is TGTGCCAGCAGCCCCGCTTCCCAGGGGACTATGGTTGACGAG.

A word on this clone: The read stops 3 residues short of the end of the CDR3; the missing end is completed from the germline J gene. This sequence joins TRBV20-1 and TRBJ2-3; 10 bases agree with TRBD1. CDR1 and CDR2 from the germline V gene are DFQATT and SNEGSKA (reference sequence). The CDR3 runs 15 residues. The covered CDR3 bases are TGCAGTGTAAAGACAGGGGGCGCCAGCAATCAGCCG. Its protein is CSVKTGGASNQP. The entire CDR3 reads CSVKTGGASNQPQYF.